This is a list of T cell receptor beta chains from one sample in a study of T cells in Graves' hyperthyroidism and ophthalmopathy. TCRdb re-derived calls from the multiplex PCR reads in MiXCR, one entry per CDR3 protein. This table holds roughly 200,000 distinct CDR3 sequences, roughly a sixth found once. Material for sequencing was blood. The receptor set was obtained from a woman between 45 and 60 years old with Graves' hyperthyroidism. Each CDR3 is given with its conserved first and last residue. Each record gives: J gene, clone size, V gene, D gene, CDR3 protein, CDR3 DNA. The D gene is left open where the match is weak. Some rows mark clone size as missing; the rest say once, few, many or name a class of expanded clone.

TRBJ2-7,many,TRBV5-1,TRBD2,CASSLAGTTSYEQYF,TGCGCCAGCAGCTTGGCCGGGACTACATCCTACGAGCAGTACTTC
TRBJ2-1,many,TRBV6-2/TRBV6-3,NA,CASSYLGYEQFF,TGTGCCAGCAGTTACCTAGGTTATGAGCAGTTCTTC
TRBJ1-2,many,TRBV20-1,NA,CSATATIDGYTF,TGCAGTGCTACCGCGACAATAGATGGCTACACCTTC
TRBJ2-5,many,TRBV20-1,NA,CSYMTGYQETQYF,TGCAGTTACATGACCGGGTACCAAGAGACCCAGTACTTC
TRBJ1-3,NA,TRBV20-1,NA,CSARDGQENTIYF,TGCAGTGCTAGAGATGGGCAGGAAAACACCATATATTTT
TRBJ1-1,many,TRBV30,NA,CAWSVGQLSYTEAFF,TGTGCCTGGAGTGTAGGACAGCTGAGTTACACTGAAGCTTTCTTT
TRBJ2-7,many,TRBV20-1,NA,CSARGTAIYEQYF,TGCAGTGCTAGAGGGACAGCTATCTACGAGCAGTACTTC
TRBJ1-2,NA,TRBV7-9,NA,CASSPQESYGYTF,TGTGCCAGCAGCCCACAGGAATCCTATGGCTACACCTTC
TRBJ2-1,few,TRBV19,TRBD2,CASSIWGTSGSAYNEQFF,TGTGCCAGTAGTATTTGGGGGACTAGCGGGAGCGCCTACAATGAGCAGTTCTTC
TRBJ2-7,many,TRBV12-3/TRBV12-4,NA,CASSRRDGLSYEQYF,TGTGCCAGCAGCCGCCGGGACGGGCTGTCCTACGAGCAGTACTTC
TRBJ2-3,many,TRBV20-1,NA,CSAAITDTQYF,TGCAGTGCTGCGATCACAGATACGCAGTATTTT
TRBJ2-1,many,TRBV11-2,NA,CASSYRDSGYNEQFF,TGTGCCAGCAGCTACCGGGACTCAGGGTACAATGAGCAGTTCTTC
TRBJ2-2,NA,TRBV14,NA,CASSQERLVIGELFF,TGTGCCAGCAGCCAAGAACGACTAGTTATCGGGGAGCTGTTTTTT
TRBJ2-7,few,TRBV30,NA,CAWSHRAAYEQYF,TGTGCCTGGAGTCACAGGGCAGCTTACGAGCAGTACTTC
TRBJ2-5,many,TRBV27,NA,CASSLYAGVETQYF,TGTGCCAGCAGTTTATACGCCGGGGTTGAGACCCAGTACTTC
TRBJ2-7,many,TRBV7-9,NA,CASSLDEGNQQYF,TGTGCCAGCAGCTTAGATGAGGGAAACCAGCAGTACTTC
TRBJ2-4,NA,TRBV28,TRBD1,CASSSQQGAGAKNIQYF,TGTGCCAGCAGTAGCCAGCAGGGGGCTGGAGCCAAAAACATTCAGTACTTC
TRBJ2-1,NA,TRBV7-9,TRBD2,CASSPRGGLAGGPSYNEQFF,TGTGCCAGCAGCCCGAGGGGGGGACTAGCGGGAGGGCCTTCCTACAATGAGCAGTTCTTC
TRBJ2-1,NA,TRBV30,NA,CAWSDPSSSYNEQFF,TGTGCCTGGAGTGACCCTTCGAGCTCCTACAATGAGCAGTTCTTC
TRBJ1-2,many,TRBV11-1,TRBD1,CASSLGQTYYGYTF,TGTGCCAGCAGCTTGGGACAGACGTACTATGGCTACACCTTC